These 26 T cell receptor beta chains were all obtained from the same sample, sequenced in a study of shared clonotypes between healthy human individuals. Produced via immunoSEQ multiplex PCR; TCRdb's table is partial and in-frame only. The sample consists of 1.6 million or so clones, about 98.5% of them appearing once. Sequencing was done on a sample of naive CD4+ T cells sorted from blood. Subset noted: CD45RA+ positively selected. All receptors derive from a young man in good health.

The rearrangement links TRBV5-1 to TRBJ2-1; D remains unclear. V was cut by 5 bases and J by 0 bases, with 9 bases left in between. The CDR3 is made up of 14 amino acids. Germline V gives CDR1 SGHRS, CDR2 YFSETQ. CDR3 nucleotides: TGCGCCAGCAGAAGGACGGACTCCTACAATGAGCAGTTCTTC. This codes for CASRRTDSYNEQFF. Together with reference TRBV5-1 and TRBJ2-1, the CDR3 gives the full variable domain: KAGVTQTPRYLIKTRGQQVTLSCSPISGHRSVSWYQQTPGQGLQFLFEYFSETQRNKGNFPGRFSGRQFSNSRSEMNVSTLELGDSALYLCASRRTDSYNEQFFGPGTRLTVL.

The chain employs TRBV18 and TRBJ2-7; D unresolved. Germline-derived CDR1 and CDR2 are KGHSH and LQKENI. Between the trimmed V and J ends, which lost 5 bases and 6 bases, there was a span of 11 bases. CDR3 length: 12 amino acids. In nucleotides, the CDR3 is TGTGCCAGCTCAACCCCGAGGTCCGAGCAGTACTTC. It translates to CASSTPRSEQYF. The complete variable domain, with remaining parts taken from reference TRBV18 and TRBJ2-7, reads NAGVMQNPRHLVRRRGQEARLRCSPMKGHSHVYWYRQLPEEGLKFMVYLQKENIIDESGMPKERFSAEFPKEGPSILRIQQVVRGDSAAYFCASSTPRSEQYFGPGTRLTVT.

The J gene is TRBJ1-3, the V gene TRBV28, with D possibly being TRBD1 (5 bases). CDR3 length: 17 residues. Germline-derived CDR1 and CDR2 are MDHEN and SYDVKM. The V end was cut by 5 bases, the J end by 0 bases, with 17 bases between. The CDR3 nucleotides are TGTGCCAGCAGTCCGACAGTCTTTCTCCACTCTGGAAACACCATATATTTT. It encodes CASSPTVFLHSGNTIYF.

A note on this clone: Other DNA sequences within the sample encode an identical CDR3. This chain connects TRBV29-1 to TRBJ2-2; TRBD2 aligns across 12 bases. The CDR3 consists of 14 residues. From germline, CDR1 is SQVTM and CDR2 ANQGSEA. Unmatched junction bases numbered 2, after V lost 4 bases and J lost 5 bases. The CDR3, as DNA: TGCAGCGTTGTGACTAGCGGGAGTACCGGGGAGCTGTTTTTT. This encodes CSVVTSGSTGELFF.

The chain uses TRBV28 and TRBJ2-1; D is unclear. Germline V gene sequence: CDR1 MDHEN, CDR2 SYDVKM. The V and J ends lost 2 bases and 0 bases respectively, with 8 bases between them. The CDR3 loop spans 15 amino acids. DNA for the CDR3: TGTGCCAGCAGTTTAGACCTGAGCTCCTACAATGAGCAGTTCTTC. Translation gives CASSLDLSSYNEQFF.

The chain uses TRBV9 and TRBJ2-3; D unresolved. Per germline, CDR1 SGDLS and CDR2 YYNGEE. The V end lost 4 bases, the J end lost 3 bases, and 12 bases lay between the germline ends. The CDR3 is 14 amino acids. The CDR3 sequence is CASSYRRLTDTQYF. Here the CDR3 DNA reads TGTGCCAGCAGCTACAGACGGTTAACAGATACGCAGTATTTT.

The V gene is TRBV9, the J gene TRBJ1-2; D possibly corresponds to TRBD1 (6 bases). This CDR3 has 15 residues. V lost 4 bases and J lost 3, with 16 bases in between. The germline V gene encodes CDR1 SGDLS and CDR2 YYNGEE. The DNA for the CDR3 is TGTGCCAGCAGCCCCGTGGGGGGGCGGTACTATGGCTACACCTTC. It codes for CASSPVGGRYYGYTF.

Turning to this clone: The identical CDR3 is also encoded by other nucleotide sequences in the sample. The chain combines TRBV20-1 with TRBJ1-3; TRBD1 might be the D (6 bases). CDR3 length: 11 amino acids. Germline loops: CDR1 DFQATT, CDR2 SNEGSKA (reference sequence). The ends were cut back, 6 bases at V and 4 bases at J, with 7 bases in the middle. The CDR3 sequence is CSARGGNTIYF. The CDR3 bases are TGCAGTGCAAGGGGGGGAAACACCATATATTTT.

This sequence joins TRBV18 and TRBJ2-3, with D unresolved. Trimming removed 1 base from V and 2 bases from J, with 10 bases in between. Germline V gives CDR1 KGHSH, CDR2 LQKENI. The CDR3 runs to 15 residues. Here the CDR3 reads CASSPLPADTDTQYF. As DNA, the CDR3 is TGTGCCAGCTCACCACTTCCCGCGGACACAGATACGCAGTATTTT.

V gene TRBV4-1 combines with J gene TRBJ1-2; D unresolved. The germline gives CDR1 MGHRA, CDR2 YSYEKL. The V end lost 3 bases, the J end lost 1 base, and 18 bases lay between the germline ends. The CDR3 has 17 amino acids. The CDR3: CASSQVFPNSLNYGYTF. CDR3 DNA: TGCGCCAGCAGCCAGGTGTTTCCCAACTCCCTTAACTATGGCTACACCTTC.

CDR3 DNA sequence: TGCGCCAGCAGCCAGGGACTGGTTACCGGGGAGCTGTTTTTT. Encoded protein: CASSQGLVTGELFF. The gene calls are TRBV4-1 and TRBJ2-2, with D perhaps matching TRBD2 (6 bases). Germline lookup yields CDR1 MGHRA and CDR2 YSYEKL. The germline V and J ends were trimmed by 3 bases and 5 bases, with 10 bases remaining between them. The CDR3 has 14 amino acids.

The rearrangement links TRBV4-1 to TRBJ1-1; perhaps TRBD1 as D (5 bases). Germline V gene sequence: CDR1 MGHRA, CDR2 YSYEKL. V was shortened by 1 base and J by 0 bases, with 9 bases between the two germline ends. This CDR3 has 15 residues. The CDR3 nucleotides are TGCGCCAGCAGCCAAGGGGGGACGGTGAACACTGAAGCTTTCTTT. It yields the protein CASSQGGTVNTEAFF.

In DNA form, the CDR3 reads TGTGCCAGCAGTTTTTGGGGACAGGGCTACGAGCAGTACTTC. This sequence encodes CASSFWGQGYEQYF. The gene calls are TRBV5-4 and TRBJ2-7; TRBD1 matches 9 bases. The CDR3 length is 14 residues. CDR1 is SGHNT, CDR2 YYREEE, per germline (reference sequence). Trimming removed 5 bases from V and 3 bases from J; junction bases left unmatched: 6.

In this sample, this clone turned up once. The CDR3 loop is CASTTYGTGVYEQYF. CDR3 DNA: TGTGCCAGCACCACCTACGGGACAGGGGTCTACGAGCAGTACTTC. The genes are TRBV11-2 and TRBJ2-7; 10 bases map to TRBD1. Germline V lookup: CDR1 SGHAT, CDR2 FQNNGV. The V and J ends lost 7 bases and 3 bases, in that order; junction bases with no gene match: 9. The CDR3 runs 15 residues.

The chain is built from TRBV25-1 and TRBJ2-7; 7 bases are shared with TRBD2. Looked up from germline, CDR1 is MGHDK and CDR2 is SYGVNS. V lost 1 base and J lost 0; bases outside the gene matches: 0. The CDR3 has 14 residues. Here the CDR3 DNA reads TGTGCCAGCAGTGAATCTAGCGGCTCCTACGAGCAGTACTTC. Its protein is CASSESSGSYEQYF.

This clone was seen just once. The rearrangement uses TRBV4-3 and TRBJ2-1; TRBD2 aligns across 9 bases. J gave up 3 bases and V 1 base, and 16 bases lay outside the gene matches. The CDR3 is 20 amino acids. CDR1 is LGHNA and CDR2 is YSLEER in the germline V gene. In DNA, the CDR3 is TGCGCCAGCAGCCAAGGGCAAAGGCTAGCGGGGTACCGACTCTACAATGAGCAGTTCTTC. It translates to CASSQGQRLAGYRLYNEQFF.

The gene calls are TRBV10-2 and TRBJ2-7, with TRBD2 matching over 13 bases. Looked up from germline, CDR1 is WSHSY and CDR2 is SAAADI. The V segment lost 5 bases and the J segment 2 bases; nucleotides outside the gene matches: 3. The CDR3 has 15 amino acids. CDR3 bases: TGCGCCAGCAGTCCTGGACTAGCGGGAGCCTACGAGCAGTACTTC. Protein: CASSPGLAGAYEQYF.

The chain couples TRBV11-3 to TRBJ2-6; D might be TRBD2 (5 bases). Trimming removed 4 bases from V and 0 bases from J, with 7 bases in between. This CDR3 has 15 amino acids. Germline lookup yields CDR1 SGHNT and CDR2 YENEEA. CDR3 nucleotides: TGTGCCAGCAGCTCCGGGGTCTCTGGGGCCAACGTCCTGACTTTC. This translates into CASSSGVSGANVLTF.

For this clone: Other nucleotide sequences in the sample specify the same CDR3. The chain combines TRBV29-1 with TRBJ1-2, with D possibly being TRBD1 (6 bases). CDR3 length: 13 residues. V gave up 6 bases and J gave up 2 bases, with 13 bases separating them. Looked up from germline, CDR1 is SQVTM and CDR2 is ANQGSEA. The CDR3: CSVGGGSNYGYTF. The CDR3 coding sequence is TGCAGCGTCGGAGGGGGGTCCAACTATGGCTACACCTTC.

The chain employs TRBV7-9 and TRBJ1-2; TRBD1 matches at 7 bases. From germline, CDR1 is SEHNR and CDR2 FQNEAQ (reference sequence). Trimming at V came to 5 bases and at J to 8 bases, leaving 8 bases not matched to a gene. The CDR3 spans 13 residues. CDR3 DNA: TGTGCCAGCAGCCCAGGGGGTACCTGGGGCTACACCTTC. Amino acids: CASSPGGTWGYTF.

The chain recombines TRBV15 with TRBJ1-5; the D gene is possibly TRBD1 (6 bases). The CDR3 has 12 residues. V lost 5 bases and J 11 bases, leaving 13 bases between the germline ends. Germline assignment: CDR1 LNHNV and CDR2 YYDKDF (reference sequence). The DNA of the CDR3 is TGTGCCACCAGCGGGGGGGCGTTCGCCCAGCATTTT. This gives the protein CATSGGAFAQHF.

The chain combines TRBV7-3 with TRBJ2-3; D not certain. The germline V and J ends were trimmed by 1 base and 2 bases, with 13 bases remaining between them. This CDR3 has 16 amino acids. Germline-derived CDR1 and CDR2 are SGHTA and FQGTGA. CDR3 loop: CASSLRGQTSTDTQYF. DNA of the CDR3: TGTGCCAGCAGCTTAAGGGGTCAAACGTCCACAGATACGCAGTATTTT.

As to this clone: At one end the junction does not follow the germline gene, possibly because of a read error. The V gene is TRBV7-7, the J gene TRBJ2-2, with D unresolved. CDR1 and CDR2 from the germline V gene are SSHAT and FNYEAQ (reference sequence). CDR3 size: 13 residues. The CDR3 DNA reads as TGTGCTAGCAGCCCCCGTCACGGCGGGGAGCTGTTTTTT. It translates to CASSPRHGGELFF.

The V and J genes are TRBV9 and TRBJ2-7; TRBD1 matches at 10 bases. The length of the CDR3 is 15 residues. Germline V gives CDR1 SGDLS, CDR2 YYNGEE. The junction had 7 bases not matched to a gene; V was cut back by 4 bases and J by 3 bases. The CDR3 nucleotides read TGTGCCAGCAGCCCTTCGGGACAGGGGAGCTACGAGCAGTACTTC. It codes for CASSPSGQGSYEQYF.

The DNA of the CDR3 is TGTGCCAGCAGCTTGGGAGGGAATAGCAATCAGCCCCAGCATTTT. This encodes CASSLGGNSNQPQHF. This chain uses TRBV5-6 with TRBJ1-5; no clear D. CDR3 length equals 15 residues. V was shortened by 0 bases and J by 0 bases, with 7 bases between the two germline ends. Germline lookup yields CDR1 SGHDT and CDR2 YYEEEE.

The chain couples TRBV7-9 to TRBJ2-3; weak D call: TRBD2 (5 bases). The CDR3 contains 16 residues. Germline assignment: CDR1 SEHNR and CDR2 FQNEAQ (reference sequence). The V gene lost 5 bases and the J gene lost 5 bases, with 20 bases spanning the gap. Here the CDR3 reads CASSPGSRLRGDTQYF. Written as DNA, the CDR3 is TGTGCCAGCAGCCCGGGGTCCAGACTTCGGGGAGATACGCAGTATTTT.